These T cell receptor beta chains were read from a single sample in a study of breast tumors, draining lymph nodes, adjacent tissues. MiXCR, applied by TCRdb to the multiplex PCR reads, yields one record per CDR3 protein. The sample records roughly 220,000 distinct CDR3 sequences, around 35% being singletons. The specimen sequenced was axillary lymph node tissue. The receptors originated from a female donor with breast cancer. Some clones in this sample may be carry-over from other donors' samples. The CDR3 runs from the conserved cysteine through the conserved F or W. Fields, in order: clone size, D gene, J gene, V gene, CDR3 protein, CDR3 DNA. The D gene is left open where the match is weak. Part of the rows lack a size; the others show once, few, many or a class for expanded clones.

clone size: many
D gene: NA
J gene: TRBJ2-7
V gene: TRBV19
CDR3 protein: CASSNSPDPSYEQYF
CDR3 DNA: TGTGCCAGTAGTAACTCACCGGACCCATCCTACGAGCAGTACTTC

clone size: NA
D gene: NA
J gene: TRBJ1-6
V gene: TRBV20-1
CDR3 protein: CSARHPGLDTSPLHF
CDR3 DNA: TGCAGTGCTAGACACCCAGGACTGGATACTTCACCCCTCCACTTT

clone size: many
D gene: TRBD2
J gene: TRBJ2-7
V gene: TRBV5-5
CDR3 protein: CASSRRPLAGERAGSYEQYF
CDR3 DNA: TGTGCCAGCAGCCGAAGACCACTAGCGGGAGAAAGGGCCGGATCCTACGAGCAGTACTTC

clone size: NA
D gene: NA
J gene: TRBJ1-6
V gene: TRBV4-3
CDR3 protein: CVSSQNSLNSPLHF
CDR3 DNA: TGCGTCAGCAGCCAAAACAGCCTTAATTCACCCCTCCACTTT

clone size: many
D gene: NA
J gene: TRBJ2-1
V gene: TRBV24-1
CDR3 protein: CATSALNEQFF
CDR3 DNA: TGTGCCACCAGTGCCCTAAATGAGCAGTTCTTC

clone size: many
D gene: NA
J gene: TRBJ1-6
V gene: TRBV15
CDR3 protein: CATSRGNNSPLHF
CDR3 DNA: TGTGCCACCAGCAGAGGGAATAATTCACCCCTCCACTTT

clone size: many
D gene: TRBD2
J gene: TRBJ2-5
V gene: TRBV20-1
CDR3 protein: CSAGSGTSGETQYF
CDR3 DNA: TGCAGTGCTGGGTCCGGGACTAGCGGAGAGACCCAGTACTTC

clone size: many
D gene: NA
J gene: TRBJ2-3
V gene: TRBV20-1
CDR3 protein: CSARPPRADTQYF
CDR3 DNA: TGCAGTGCCCGTCCCCCTCGAGCAGATACGCAGTATTTT

clone size: many
D gene: TRBD2
J gene: TRBJ2-5
V gene: TRBV2
CDR3 protein: CASNWRGASGKETQYF
CDR3 DNA: TGTGCCAGCAACTGGCGCGGGGCTAGCGGAAAAGAGACCCAGTACTTC

clone size: many
D gene: NA
J gene: TRBJ2-6
V gene: TRBV6-5
CDR3 protein: CASHQGLISGANVLTF
CDR3 DNA: TGTGCCAGCCACCAGGGACTGATCTCTGGGGCCAACGTCCTGACTTTC

clone size: few
D gene: TRBD2
J gene: TRBJ2-3
V gene: TRBV5-4
CDR3 protein: CASSLRLAGYGTDTQYF
CDR3 DNA: TGTGCCAGCAGCTTGAGACTAGCGGGATATGGCACAGATACGCAGTATTTT

clone size: NA
D gene: NA
J gene: TRBJ2-4
V gene: TRBV19
CDR3 protein: CACHRVGDKNIQYF
CDR3 DNA: TGTGCCTGTCACCGGGTAGGGGATAAAAACATTCAGTACTTC

clone size: many
D gene: NA
J gene: TRBJ2-3
V gene: TRBV7-2
CDR3 protein: CASSYRGGSTDTQYF
CDR3 DNA: TGTGCCAGCAGCTACAGGGGAGGTTCAACAGATACGCAGTATTTT

clone size: NA
D gene: NA
J gene: TRBJ2-5
V gene: TRBV7-3
CDR3 protein: CASSRQNTGETQYF
CDR3 DNA: TGTGCCAGCAGCCGCCAGAACACCGGGGAGACCCAGTACTTC

clone size: NA
D gene: NA
J gene: TRBJ1-6
V gene: TRBV5-4
CDR3 protein: CASSFYICSAPTDYNSPLHF
CDR3 DNA: NA

clone size: many
D gene: TRBD1
J gene: TRBJ1-2
V gene: TRBV20-1
CDR3 protein: CSARGIDREVDGYTF
CDR3 DNA: TGCAGTGCTAGAGGAATCGACAGGGAGGTTGATGGCTACACCTTC

clone size: few
D gene: TRBD1
J gene: TRBJ1-4
V gene: TRBV18
CDR3 protein: CASSTGGLNEKLFF
CDR3 DNA: TGTGCCAGCTCAACAGGGGGCCTTAATGAAAAACTGTTTTTT

clone size: many
D gene: NA
J gene: TRBJ2-1
V gene: TRBV2
CDR3 protein: CASRVEGAEQFF
CDR3 DNA: TGTGCCAGCAGGGTAGAGGGTGCTGAGCAGTTCTTC

clone size: NA
D gene: NA
J gene: TRBJ2-1
V gene: TRBV2
CDR3 protein: CASRIVNSGSPKNEQFF
CDR3 DNA: TGTGCCAGCAGAATAGTCAATAGCGGATCGCCTAAGAATGAGCAGTTCTTC

clone size: many
D gene: NA
J gene: TRBJ1-5
V gene: TRBV2
CDR3 protein: CASMQGSSNQPQHF
CDR3 DNA: TGTGCCAGCATGCAGGGGAGTAGCAATCAGCCCCAGCATTTT

clone size: many
D gene: NA
J gene: TRBJ2-7
V gene: TRBV6-1
CDR3 protein: CASRPHISYEQYF
CDR3 DNA: TGTGCCAGCAGACCACACATATCCTACGAGCAGTACTTC

clone size: many
D gene: NA
J gene: TRBJ2-3
V gene: TRBV7-8
CDR3 protein: CASSLRTDTQYF
CDR3 DNA: TGTGCCAGCAGCTTACGTACAGATACGCAGTATTTT

clone size: many
D gene: TRBD2
J gene: TRBJ2-7
V gene: TRBV9
CDR3 protein: CASSDRLAGAEEQYF
CDR3 DNA: TGTGCCAGCAGCGACCGACTAGCGGGAGCTGAAGAGCAGTACTTC